This section outlines one TCR beta chain sequence together with its context. The data belong to a study of tumor and adjacent non-tumor tissue in lung cancer. This sample's RNA came from whole unsorted tissue. The library came from three nested PCR rounds adapted from ARM-PCR protocols. MiXCR, run by TCRdb on the multiplex PCR reads, gives a single entry per CDR3 protein. The sample has under 150,000 distinct CDR3 sequences; approximately 72% are singletons. The source of this sequence is a man in his fifties or sixties with small cell lung cancer. The source material was lung tumor tissue.

CDR3 coding DNA: TGTGCCAGCAGCTTGATGGCAGGAGAAGGGTACAATGAGCAGTTCTTC. This gives the protein CASSLMAGEGYNEQFF. The chain employs TRBV11-1 and TRBJ2-1; D remains unclear. V gave up 3 bases and J gave up 4 bases, with 16 bases separating them. This CDR3 is 16 amino acids long. Looked up from germline, CDR1 is SGHAT and CDR2 is FQDESV (reference sequence).